The rows below give T cell receptor beta chains drawn from one sample of a study of T cells after yellow fever vaccination. TCRdb called the 5' RACE reads again in MiXCR, with one record for every CDR3 protein. The data contain some 240,000 distinct CDR3 sequences, about 3% of them singletons. The sequenced sample was CD4+ T cells sorted from PBMCs, obtained 10 days after the yellow fever booster vaccination. The receptors come from a man aged 18 to 29 who received the YFV17D yellow fever vaccine. Each CDR3 is given with its conserved first and last residue. D genes are given only for firm matches. Clone size is given for some rows only: seen once, a few or many times, or a class if the clone is expanded.

CDR3 length	D gene	clone size	V gene	J gene	CDR3 protein	CDR3 DNA
16	NA	many	TRBV6-2/TRBV6-3	TRBJ2-3	CASSYRGPPAPDTQYF	TGTGCCAGCAGTTACCGCGGCCCCCCCGCCCCAGATACGCAGTATTTT
15	NA	many	TRBV5-1	TRBJ1-5	CASSLPRPVDQPQHF	TGCGCCAGCAGCTTGCCAAGACCGGTCGATCAGCCCCAGCATTTT
14	NA	many	TRBV7-9	TRBJ1-1	CASSYTGSGTEAFF	TGTGCCAGCAGCTACACAGGGTCTGGCACTGAAGCTTTCTTT
11	NA	NA	TRBV10-1	TRBJ1-1	CASSEQDEAFF	TGCGCCAGCAGTGAACAGGATGAAGCTTTCTTT
14	NA	many	TRBV20-1	TRBJ1-1	CSAAPGHLNTEAFF	TGCAGTGCAGCCCCGGGACACCTTAACACTGAAGCTTTCTTT
14	NA	few	TRBV21-1	TRBJ1-1	CASTSRGGAAPAFF	TGTGCCAGCACCTCGAGGGGGGGGGCTGCGCCAGCTTTCTTT
12	NA	NA	TRBV12-3/TRBV12-4	TRBJ2-7	CASSPGTYEQYF	TGTGCCAGCAGCCCAGGGACCTACGAGCAGTACTTC
16	NA	few	TRBV3-1	TRBJ2-7	CASSRNNVRGAYEQYF	TGTGCCAGCAGCCGCAACAACGTAAGGGGTGCCTACGAGCAGTACTTC
13	NA	many	TRBV28	TRBJ1-2	CASSLWQGDGYTF	TGTGCCAGCAGTTTATGGCAGGGAGATGGCTACACCTTC
15	NA	NA	TRBV5-6	TRBJ2-7	CASSPAGKSSYEQYF	TGTGCCAGCAGCCCAGCCGGGAAGAGCTCCTACGAGCAGTACTTC
11	NA	few	TRBV20-1	TRBJ2-7	CSARRGQEQYF	TGCAGTGCTAGACGGGGCCAAGAGCAGTACTTC
14	NA	NA	TRBV5-1	TRBJ1-1	CASSLGGLGTEAFF	TGCGCCAGCAGCTTGGGGGGGTTAGGGACTGAAGCTTTCTTT
15	NA	few	TRBV7-9	TRBJ1-4	CASSLKGRRNEKLFF	TGTGCCAGCAGCTTAAAAGGGCGGAGGAATGAAAAACTGTTTTTT
15	NA	many	TRBV7-3	TRBJ2-7	CASSLTGSPSYEQYF	TGTGCCAGCAGCCTCACGGGGTCCCCTTCCTACGAGCAGTACTTC
16	NA	many	TRBV4-3	TRBJ2-3	CASSQETRISTDTQYF	TGCGCCAGCAGCCAAGAAACCAGGATTAGCACAGATACGCAGTATTTT
13	TRBD2	many	TRBV20-1	TRBJ2-3	CSARGVGTDTQYF	TGCAGTGCTCGGGGGGTAGGCACAGATACGCAGTATTTT
14	NA	few	TRBV19	TRBJ1-4	CASKGADANEKLFF	TGTGCCAGTAAAGGGGCCGACGCTAATGAAAAACTGTTTTTT
15	TRBD2	few	TRBV20-1	TRBJ2-3	CSAETSGGAKDTQYF	TGCAGTGCTGAGACTAGCGGGGGGGCCAAGGATACGCAGTATTTT
12	NA	NA	TRBV29-1	TRBJ1-4	CSATDTNEKLFF	TGCAGCGCGACCGACACAAATGAAAAACTGTTTTTT
12	NA	many	TRBV20-1	TRBJ1-1	CSARPQQGEAFF	TGCAGTGCTAGACCTCAACAAGGTGAAGCTTTCTTT
16	NA	few	TRBV20-1	TRBJ1-2	CSARDARWRGDYGYTF	TGCAGTGCTAGAGATGCGCGATGGAGGGGGGATTATGGCTACACCTTC
15	TRBD2	many	TRBV5-1	TRBJ2-1	CASSFVAGGSDEQFF	TGCGCCAGCAGCTTCGTAGCGGGGGGGAGCGATGAGCAGTTCTTC
13	NA	NA	TRBV29-1	TRBJ2-1	CSAHRSVNNEQFF	TGCAGCGCCCATAGGTCCGTCAACAATGAGCAGTTCTTC
16	NA	NA	TRBV5-4	TRBJ2-3	CASSSATTASTDTQYF	TGTGCCAGCAGCTCAGCCACGACTGCTAGCACAGATACGCAGTATTTT
17	NA	few	TRBV20-1	TRBJ1-2	CSARVARPGRLNYGYTF	TGCAGTGCTAGAGTAGCTAGGCCGGGACGGTTGAACTATGGCTACACCTTC
13	NA	many	TRBV4-3	TRBJ2-1	CASSQEGGNEQFF	TGCGCCAGCAGCCAAGAAGGGGGTAATGAGCAGTTCTTC
16	NA	many	TRBV11-2	TRBJ2-5	CASRTRGGVLQETQYF	TGTGCCAGCAGGACTCGGGGCGGAGTCCTCCAAGAGACCCAGTACTTC
11	NA	many	TRBV5-1	TRBJ1-6	CASRSMGPLHF	TGCGCCAGCAGGAGTATGGGACCCCTCCACTTT
16	NA	once	TRBV7-2	TRBJ2-4	CASSQVGGIAKNIQYF	TGTGCCAGCAGCCAGGTGGGCGGGATAGCCAAAAACATTCAGTACTTC
12	NA	many	TRBV7-3	TRBJ2-1	CASSPGLGSQFF	TGTGCCAGCAGCCCGGGACTGGGTTCTCAGTTCTTC
15	NA	many	TRBV20-1	TRBJ2-5	CSARGQGGSEETQYF	TGCAGTGCTAGAGGCCAGGGGGGGAGTGAAGAGACCCAGTACTTC
12	NA	many	TRBV2	TRBJ2-5	CATQEQQETQYF	TGTGCCACCCAGGAACAGCAAGAGACCCAGTACTTC
13	NA	many	TRBV12-3/TRBV12-4	TRBJ2-7	CASSFRGRREQYF	TGTGCCAGCAGTTTCCGGGGGCGGCGAGAGCAGTACTTC
16	TRBD2	many	TRBV7-2	TRBJ2-2	CASTLGGGGGTGELFF	TGTGCCAGCACCCTGGGAGGCGGGGGAGGGACCGGGGAGCTGTTTTTT
14	NA	many	TRBV5-1	TRBJ2-7	CASSLSWIAYEQYF	TGCGCCAGCAGCTTGTCTTGGATAGCCTACGAGCAGTACTTC
18	TRBD1	NA	TRBV7-2	TRBJ1-5	CASSLRGQRFYSNQPQHF	TGTGCCAGCAGTCTAAGGGGACAGAGATTTTATAGCAATCAGCCCCAGCATTTT
14	TRBD1	many	TRBV6-5	TRBJ2-7	CASSYRDRKYEQYF	TGTGCCAGCAGTTACAGGGACAGGAAATACGAGCAGTACTTC
17	NA	NA	TRBV14	TRBJ2-2	CASSQPKDSRETGELFF	TGTGCCAGCAGCCAACCCAAGGACAGCCGGGAAACCGGGGAGCTGTTTTTT
16	NA	many	TRBV7-2	TRBJ1-5	CASSLVGGNTNQPQHF	TGTGCCAGCAGCTTAGTTGGGGGAAACACCAATCAGCCCCAGCATTTT
13	NA	NA	TRBV3-1	TRBJ1-6	CASSSSGESPLHF	TGTGCCAGCAGCTCTTCAGGGGAATCACCCCTCCACTTT
13	NA	NA	TRBV9	TRBJ1-6	CASSQGRTSPLHF	TGTGCCAGCAGCCAGGGGAGAACTTCACCCCTCCACTTT
15	NA	many	TRBV3-1	TRBJ1-6	CASSQEYTGVTPLHF	TGTGCCAGCAGCCAAGAATATACGGGGGTGACACCCCTCCACTTT
12	TRBD1	NA	TRBV30	TRBJ1-2	CACPGQAGGYTF	TGTGCCTGCCCCGGACAGGCGGGAGGCTACACCTTC
16	TRBD2	few	TRBV3-1	TRBJ2-1	CASSQGPSGLYNEQFF	TGTGCCAGCAGCCAAGGGCCTAGCGGATTATACAATGAGCAGTTCTTC
13	TRBD1	NA	TRBV29-1	TRBJ1-1	CSASRGVDTEAFF	TGCAGCGCTAGCAGGGGGGTGGACACTGAAGCTTTCTTT
14	NA	few	TRBV20-1	TRBJ2-3	CSASRQEGTDTQYF	TGCAGTGCTAGCCGACAGGAGGGCACAGATACGCAGTATTTT
13	NA	many	TRBV5-1	TRBJ2-5	CASSLNDQETQYF	TGCGCCAGCAGCTTGAATGACCAAGAGACCCAGTACTTC
14	TRBD1	many	TRBV5-1	TRBJ1-6	CASSPPGQISPLHF	TGCGCCAGCAGCCCTCCGGGACAGATTTCACCCCTCCACTTT
18	TRBD2	NA	TRBV3-1	TRBJ2-2	CASSQDPLGTSGTGELFF	TGTGCCAGCAGCCAAGATCCTCTGGGGACTAGCGGGACCGGGGAGCTGTTTTTT
15	TRBD1	many	TRBV5-1	TRBJ2-5	CASSLGTGQAETQYF	TGCGCCAGCAGCTTGGGGACAGGGCAAGCGGAGACCCAGTACTTC
15	NA	many	TRBV4-3	TRBJ1-1	CASSQDERVNTEAFF	TGCGCCAGCAGCCAAGACGAGAGGGTGAACACTGAAGCTTTCTTT
15	TRBD2	many	TRBV7-2	TRBJ2-1	CASSSRTSGGNEQFF	TGTGCCAGCAGCTCTCGGACTAGCGGGGGGAATGAGCAGTTCTTC
14	TRBD1	many	TRBV5-1	TRBJ1-2	CASSPQGQSNGYTF	TGCGCCAGCAGCCCACAGGGACAGTCGAATGGCTACACCTTC
17	TRBD2	many	TRBV4-2	TRBJ2-2	CASSPRTSGGNTGELFF	TGTGCCAGCAGCCCCCGGACTAGCGGGGGGAACACCGGGGAGCTGTTTTTT
13	NA	few	TRBV20-1	TRBJ2-5	CSARDHWVETQYF	TGCAGTGCTAGAGATCATTGGGTAGAGACCCAGTACTTC
16	NA	few	TRBV6-5	TRBJ2-3	CASSPATTPLTDTQYF	TGTGCCAGCAGCCCTGCGACCACCCCTCTCACAGATACGCAGTATTTT
15	TRBD1	many	TRBV5-1	TRBJ1-4	CASSTGQLINEKLFF	TGCGCCAGCAGCACGGGACAGCTTATTAATGAAAAACTGTTTTTT
14	NA	few	TRBV4-1	TRBJ2-7	CASSQGGHPGEQYF	TGCGCCAGCAGCCAAGGGGGTCATCCGGGCGAGCAGTACTTC